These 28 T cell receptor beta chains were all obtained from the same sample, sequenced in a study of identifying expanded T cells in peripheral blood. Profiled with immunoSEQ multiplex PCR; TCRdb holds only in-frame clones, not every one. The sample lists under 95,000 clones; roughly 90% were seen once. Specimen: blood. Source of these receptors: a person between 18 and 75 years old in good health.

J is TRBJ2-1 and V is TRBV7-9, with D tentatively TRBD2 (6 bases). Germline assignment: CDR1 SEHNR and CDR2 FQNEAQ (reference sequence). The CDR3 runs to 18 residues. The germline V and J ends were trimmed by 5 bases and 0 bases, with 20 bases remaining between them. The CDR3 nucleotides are TGTGCCAGCAGCCACATGCGGGGTTCTGGGAGCTCCTACAATGAGCAGTTCTTC. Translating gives CASSHMRGSGSSYNEQFF.

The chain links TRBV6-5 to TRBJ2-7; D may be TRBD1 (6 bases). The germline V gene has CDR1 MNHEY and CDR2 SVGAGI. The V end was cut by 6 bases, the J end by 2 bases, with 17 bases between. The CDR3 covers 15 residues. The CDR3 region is CASRLHRDNPYEQYF. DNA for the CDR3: TGTGCCAGCAGGTTGCACCGGGACAACCCCTACGAGCAGTACTTC.

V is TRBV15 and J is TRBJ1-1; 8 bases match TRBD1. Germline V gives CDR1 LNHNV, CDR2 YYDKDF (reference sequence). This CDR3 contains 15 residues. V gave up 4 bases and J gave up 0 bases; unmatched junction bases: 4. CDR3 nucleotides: TGTGCCACCAGCACCAGGACAGGGTTGAACACTGAAGCTTTCTTT. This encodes CATSTRTGLNTEAFF.

The CDR3 DNA is TGTGCCAGCAGTTTATCTTCCGGGACGGCTGAAAAACTGTTTTTT. Amino acid sequence: CASSLSSGTAEKLFF. The genes are TRBV28 and TRBJ1-4; D may be TRBD1 (5 bases). The V end lost 1 base, the J end lost 7 bases, and 13 bases lay between the germline ends. Looked up from germline, CDR1 is MDHEN and CDR2 is SYDVKM. The CDR3 covers 15 residues.

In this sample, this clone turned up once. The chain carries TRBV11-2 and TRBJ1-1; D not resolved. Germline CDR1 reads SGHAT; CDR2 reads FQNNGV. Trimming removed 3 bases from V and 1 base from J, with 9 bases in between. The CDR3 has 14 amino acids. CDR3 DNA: TGTGCCAGCAGCTTTGGGCCGCCGAACACTGAAGCTTTCTTT. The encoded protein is CASSFGPPNTEAFF.

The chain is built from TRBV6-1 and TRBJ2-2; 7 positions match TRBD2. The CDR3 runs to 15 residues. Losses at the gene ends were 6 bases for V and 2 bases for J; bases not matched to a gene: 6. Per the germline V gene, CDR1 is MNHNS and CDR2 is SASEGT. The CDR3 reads CASSYSGLNTGELFF. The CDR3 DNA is TGTGCCAGCAGCTATAGCGGGCTAAACACCGGGGAGCTGTTTTTT.

Here the CDR3 DNA reads TGTGCCAGTAGTATAGGAGGGGGGGATTTTAGCTCCTACAATGAGCAGTTCTTC. The encoded protein is CASSIGGGDFSSYNEQFF. The chain links TRBV19 to TRBJ2-1; D possibly corresponds to TRBD2 (7 bases). There are 18 residues in the CDR3. V lost 1 base to trimming and J lost 0 bases, with 16 bases between them. Germline CDR1 reads LNHDA; CDR2 reads SQIVND (reference sequence). The entire variable domain, with the rest obtained from reference TRBV19 and TRBJ2-1, is as follows: DGGITQSPKYLFRKEGQNVTLSCEQNLNHDAMYWYRQDPGQGLRLIYYSQIVNDFQKGDIAEGYSVSREKKESFPLTVTSAQKNPTAFYLCASSIGGGDFSSYNEQFFGPGTRLTVL.

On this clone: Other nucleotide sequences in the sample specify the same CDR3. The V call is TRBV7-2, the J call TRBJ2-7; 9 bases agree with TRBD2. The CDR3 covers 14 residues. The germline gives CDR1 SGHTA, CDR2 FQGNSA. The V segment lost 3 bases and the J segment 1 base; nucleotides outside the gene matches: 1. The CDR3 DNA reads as TGTGCCAGCAGCTTGACTAGCGGATCCTACGAGCAGTACTTC. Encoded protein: CASSLTSGSYEQYF.

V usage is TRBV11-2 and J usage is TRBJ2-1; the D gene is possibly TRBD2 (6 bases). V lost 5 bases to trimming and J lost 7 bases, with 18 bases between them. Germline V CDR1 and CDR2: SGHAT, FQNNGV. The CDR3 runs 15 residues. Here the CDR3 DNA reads TGTGCCAGCAGCCTCGGATCGGGAGCTAGTAATGAGCAGTTCTTC. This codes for CASSLGSGASNEQFF.

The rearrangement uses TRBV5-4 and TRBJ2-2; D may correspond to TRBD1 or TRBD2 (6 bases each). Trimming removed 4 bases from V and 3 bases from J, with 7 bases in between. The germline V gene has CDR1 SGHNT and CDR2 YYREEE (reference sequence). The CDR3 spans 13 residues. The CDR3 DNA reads TGTGCCAGCAGCGGGGGGCACACCGGGGAGCTGTTTTTT. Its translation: CASSGGHTGELFF.

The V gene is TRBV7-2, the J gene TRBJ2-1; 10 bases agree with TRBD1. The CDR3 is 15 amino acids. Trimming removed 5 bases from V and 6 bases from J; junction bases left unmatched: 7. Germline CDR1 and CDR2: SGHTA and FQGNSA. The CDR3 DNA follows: TGTGCCAGCAGCCCCCGGGACAGGGGTAGCAATGAGCAGTTCTTC. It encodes CASSPRDRGSNEQFF.

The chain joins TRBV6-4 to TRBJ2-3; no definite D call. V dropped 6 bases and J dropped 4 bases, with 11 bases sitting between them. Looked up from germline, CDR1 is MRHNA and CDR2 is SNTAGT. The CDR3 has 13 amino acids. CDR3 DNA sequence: TGTGCCAGCAGCGCCGGCCCGGCAGATACGCAGTATTTT. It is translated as CASSAGPADTQYF.

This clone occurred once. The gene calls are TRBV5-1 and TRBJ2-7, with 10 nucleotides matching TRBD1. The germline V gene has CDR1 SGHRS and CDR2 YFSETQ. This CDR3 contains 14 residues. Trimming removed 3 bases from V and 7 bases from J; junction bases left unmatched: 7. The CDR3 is CASSSTGGAREQYF. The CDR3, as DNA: TGCGCCAGCAGCTCGACAGGGGGCGCGAGGGAGCAGTACTTC.

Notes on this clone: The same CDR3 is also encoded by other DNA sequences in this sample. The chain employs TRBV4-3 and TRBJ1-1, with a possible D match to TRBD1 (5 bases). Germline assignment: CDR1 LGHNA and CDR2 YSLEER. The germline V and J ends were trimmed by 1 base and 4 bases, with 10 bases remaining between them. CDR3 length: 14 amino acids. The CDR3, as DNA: TGCGCCAGCAGCCAAGTTTGGGGGAGCACTGAAGCTTTCTTT. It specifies CASSQVWGSTEAFF.

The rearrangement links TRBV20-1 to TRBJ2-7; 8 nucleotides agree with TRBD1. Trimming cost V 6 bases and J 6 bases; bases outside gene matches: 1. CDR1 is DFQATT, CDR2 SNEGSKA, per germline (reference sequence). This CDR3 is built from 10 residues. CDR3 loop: CSADRGEQYF. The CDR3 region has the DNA TGCAGTGCCGACAGGGGCGAGCAGTACTTC.

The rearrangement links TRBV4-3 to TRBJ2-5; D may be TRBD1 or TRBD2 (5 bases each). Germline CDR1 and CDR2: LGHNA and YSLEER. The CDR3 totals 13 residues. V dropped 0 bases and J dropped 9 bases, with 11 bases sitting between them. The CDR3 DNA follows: TGCGCCAGCAGCCAAGACGATCTGGGGGCCCAGTACTTC. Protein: CASSQDDLGAQYF.

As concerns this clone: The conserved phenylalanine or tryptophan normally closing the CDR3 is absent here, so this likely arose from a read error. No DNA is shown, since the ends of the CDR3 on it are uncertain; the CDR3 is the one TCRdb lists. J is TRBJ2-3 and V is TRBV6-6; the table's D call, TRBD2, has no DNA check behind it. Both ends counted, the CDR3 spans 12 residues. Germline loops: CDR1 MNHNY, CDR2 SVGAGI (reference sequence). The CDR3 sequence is CASSRTSATSVD.

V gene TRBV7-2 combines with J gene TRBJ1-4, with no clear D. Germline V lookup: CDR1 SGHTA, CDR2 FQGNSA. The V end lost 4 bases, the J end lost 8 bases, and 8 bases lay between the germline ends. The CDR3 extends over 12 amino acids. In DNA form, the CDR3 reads TGTGCCAGCAGCTGGGAGGGAGAAAAACTGTTTTTT. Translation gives CASSWEGEKLFF. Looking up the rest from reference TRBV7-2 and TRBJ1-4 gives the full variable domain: GAGVSQSPSNKVTEKGKDVELRCDPISGHTALYWYRQSLGQGLEFLIYFQGNSAPDKSGLPSDRFSAERTGGSVSTLTIQRTQQEDSAVYLCASSWEGEKLFFGSGTQLSVL.

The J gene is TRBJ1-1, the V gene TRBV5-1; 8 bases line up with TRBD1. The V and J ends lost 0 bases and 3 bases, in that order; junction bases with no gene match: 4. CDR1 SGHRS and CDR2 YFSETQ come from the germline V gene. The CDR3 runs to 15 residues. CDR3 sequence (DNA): TGCGCCAGCAGCTTGGGGACAGGGTGGGACACTGAAGCTTTCTTT. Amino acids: CASSLGTGWDTEAFF.

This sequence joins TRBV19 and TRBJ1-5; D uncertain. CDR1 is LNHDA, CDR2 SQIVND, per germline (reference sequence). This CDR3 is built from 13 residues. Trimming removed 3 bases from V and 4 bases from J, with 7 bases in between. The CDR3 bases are TGTGCCAGTAGTATCTCACGGAATCAGCCCCAGCATTTT. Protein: CASSISRNQPQHF.

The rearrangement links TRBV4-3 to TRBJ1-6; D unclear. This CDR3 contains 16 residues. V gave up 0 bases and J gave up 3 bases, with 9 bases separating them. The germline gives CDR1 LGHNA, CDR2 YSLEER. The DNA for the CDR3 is TGCGCCAGCAGCCAAGACTCGCAGTTCTATAATTCACCCCTCCACTTT. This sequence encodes CASSQDSQFYNSPLHF.

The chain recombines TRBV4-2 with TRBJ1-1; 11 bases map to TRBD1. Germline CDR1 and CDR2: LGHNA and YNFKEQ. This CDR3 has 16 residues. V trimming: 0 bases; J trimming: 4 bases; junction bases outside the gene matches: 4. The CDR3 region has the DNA TGTGCCAGCAGCCAAGAGCCGGGACAGGGGGGCACTGAAGCTTTCTTT. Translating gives CASSQEPGQGGTEAFF.

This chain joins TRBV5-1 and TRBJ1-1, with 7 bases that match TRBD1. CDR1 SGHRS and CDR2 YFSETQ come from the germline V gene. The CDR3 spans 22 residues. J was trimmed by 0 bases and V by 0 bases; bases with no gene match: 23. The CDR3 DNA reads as TGCGCCAGCAGCTTGGAGGCGCGAAACTGGGGATTTAGACAGGGATTGAACACTGAAGCTTTCTTT. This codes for CASSLEARNWGFRQGLNTEAFF.

The CDR3 here is CASSLSSGRGAYNEQFF. In DNA form, the CDR3 reads TGTGCCAGCAGTTTATCAAGCGGGAGGGGTGCCTACAATGAGCAGTTCTTC. V is TRBV28 and J is TRBJ2-1, with TRBD2 matching over 10 bases. Germline values: CDR1 MDHEN, CDR2 SYDVKM. The J segment lost 2 bases and the V segment lost 1 base, leaving 5 bases of the junction unmatched. The CDR3 contains 17 residues.

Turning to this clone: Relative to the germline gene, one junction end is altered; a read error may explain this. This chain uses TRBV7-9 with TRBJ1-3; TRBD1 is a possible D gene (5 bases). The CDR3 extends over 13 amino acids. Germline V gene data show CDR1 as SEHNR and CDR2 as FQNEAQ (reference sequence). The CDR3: CASSSNSGPPGHF. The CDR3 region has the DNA TGTGCCAGCAGCTCCAATTCCGGGCCACCAGGGCATTTT. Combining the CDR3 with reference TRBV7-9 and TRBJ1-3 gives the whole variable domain DTGVSQNPRHKITKRGQNVTFRCDPISEHNRLYWYRQTLGQGPEFLTYFQNEAQLEKSRLLSDRFSAERPKGSFSTLEIQRTEQGDSAMYLCASSSNSGPPGHFGEGSWLTVV.

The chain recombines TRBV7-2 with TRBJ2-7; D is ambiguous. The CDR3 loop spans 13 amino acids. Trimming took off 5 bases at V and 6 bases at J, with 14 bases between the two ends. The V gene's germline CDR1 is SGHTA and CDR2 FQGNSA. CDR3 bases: TGTGCCAGCAGCGCCTACCAATCCCTCGAGCAGTACTTC. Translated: CASSAYQSLEQYF.

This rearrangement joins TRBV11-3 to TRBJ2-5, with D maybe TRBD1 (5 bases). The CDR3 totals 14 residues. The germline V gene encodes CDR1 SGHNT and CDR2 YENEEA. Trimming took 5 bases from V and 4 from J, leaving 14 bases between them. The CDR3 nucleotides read TGTGCCAGCAGCCCTGGGCAGGGTAGAGAGACCCAGTACTTC. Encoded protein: CASSPGQGRETQYF.

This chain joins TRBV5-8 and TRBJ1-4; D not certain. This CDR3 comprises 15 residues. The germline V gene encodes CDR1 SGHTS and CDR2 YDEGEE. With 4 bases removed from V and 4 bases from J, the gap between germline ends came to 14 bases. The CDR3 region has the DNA TGTGCCAGCAGCCCAGGCAGGAAGAATAATGAAAAACTGTTTTTT. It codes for CASSPGRKNNEKLFF.